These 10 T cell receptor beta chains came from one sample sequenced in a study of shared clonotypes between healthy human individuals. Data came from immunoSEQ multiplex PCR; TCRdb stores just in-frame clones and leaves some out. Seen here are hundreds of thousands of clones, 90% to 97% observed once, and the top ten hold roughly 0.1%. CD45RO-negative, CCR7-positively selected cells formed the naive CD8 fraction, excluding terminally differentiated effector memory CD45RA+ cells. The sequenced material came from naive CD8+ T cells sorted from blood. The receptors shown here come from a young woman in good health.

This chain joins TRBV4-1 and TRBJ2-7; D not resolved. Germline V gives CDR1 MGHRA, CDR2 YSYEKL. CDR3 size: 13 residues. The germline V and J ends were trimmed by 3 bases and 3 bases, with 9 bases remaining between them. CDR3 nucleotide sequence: TGCGCCAGCAGCCATGGTCGAAGCTACGAGCAGTACTTC. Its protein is CASSHGRSYEQYF.

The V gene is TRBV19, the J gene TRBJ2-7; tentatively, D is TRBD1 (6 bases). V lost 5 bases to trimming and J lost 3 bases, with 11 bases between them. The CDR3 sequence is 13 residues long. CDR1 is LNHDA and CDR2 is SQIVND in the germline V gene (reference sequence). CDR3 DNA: TGTGCCAGTAGTGCGGACAGTTACTACGAGCAGTACTTC. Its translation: CASSADSYYEQYF.

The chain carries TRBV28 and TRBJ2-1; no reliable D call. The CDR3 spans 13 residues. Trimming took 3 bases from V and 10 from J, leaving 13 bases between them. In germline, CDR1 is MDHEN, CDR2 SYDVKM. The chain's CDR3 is CASSFSKFWEQFF. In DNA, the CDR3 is TGTGCCAGCAGTTTCTCCAAGTTCTGGGAGCAGTTCTTC.

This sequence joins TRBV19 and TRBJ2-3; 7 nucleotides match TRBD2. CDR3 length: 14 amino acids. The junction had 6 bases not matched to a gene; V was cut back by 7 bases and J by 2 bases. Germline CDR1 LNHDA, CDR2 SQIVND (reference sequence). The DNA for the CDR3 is TGTGCCAGTAACCCGGGAGGAGTCACAGATACGCAGTATTTT. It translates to CASNPGGVTDTQYF. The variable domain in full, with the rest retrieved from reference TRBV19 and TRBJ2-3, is DGGITQSPKYLFRKEGQNVTLSCEQNLNHDAMYWYRQDPGQGLRLIYYSQIVNDFQKGDIAEGYSVSREKKESFPLTVTSAQKNPTAFYLCASNPGGVTDTQYFGPGTRLTVL.

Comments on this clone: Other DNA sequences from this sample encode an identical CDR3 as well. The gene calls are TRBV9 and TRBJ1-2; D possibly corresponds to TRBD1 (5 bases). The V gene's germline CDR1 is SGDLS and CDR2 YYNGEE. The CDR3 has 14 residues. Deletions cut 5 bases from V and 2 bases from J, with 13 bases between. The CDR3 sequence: CASSVSGTNYGYTF. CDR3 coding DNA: TGTGCCAGCAGTGTTTCAGGGACCAACTATGGCTACACCTTC. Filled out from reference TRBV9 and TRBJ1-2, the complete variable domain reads DSGVTQTPKHLITATGQRVTLRCSPRSGDLSVYWYQQSLDQGLQFLIQYYNGEERAKGNILERFSAQQFPDLHSELNLSSLELGDSALYFCASSVSGTNYGYTFGSGTRLTVV.

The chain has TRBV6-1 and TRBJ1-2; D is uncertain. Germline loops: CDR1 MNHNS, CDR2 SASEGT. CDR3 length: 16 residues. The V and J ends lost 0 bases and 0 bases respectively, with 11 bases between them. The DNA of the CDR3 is TGTGCCAGCAGTGAAGCAGGCAGACAAGCTAACTATGGCTACACCTTC. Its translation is CASSEAGRQANYGYTF.

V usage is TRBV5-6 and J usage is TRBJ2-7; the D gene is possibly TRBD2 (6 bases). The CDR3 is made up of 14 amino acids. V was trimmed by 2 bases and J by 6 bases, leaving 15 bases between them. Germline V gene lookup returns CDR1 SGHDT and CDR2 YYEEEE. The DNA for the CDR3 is TGTGCCAGCAGCTTAAGCGGGTGGGTCGCCGAGCAGTACTTC. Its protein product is CASSLSGWVAEQYF.

CDR3 sequence reads: CASSSLVQGVYEKLFF. The DNA of the CDR3 is TGTGCCAGCAGCTCCCTCGTGCAGGGGGTTTATGAAAAACTGTTTTTT. The chain carries TRBV7-9 and TRBJ1-4, with 7 bases lining up with TRBD1. The V segment lost 4 bases and the J segment 6 bases; nucleotides outside the gene matches: 11. The V gene's germline CDR1 is SEHNR and CDR2 FQNEAQ (reference sequence). The CDR3 is 16 amino acids.

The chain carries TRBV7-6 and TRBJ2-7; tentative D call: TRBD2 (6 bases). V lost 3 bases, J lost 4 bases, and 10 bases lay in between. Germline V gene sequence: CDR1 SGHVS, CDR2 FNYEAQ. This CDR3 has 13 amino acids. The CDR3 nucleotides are TGTGCCAGCAGCTTGGAGGGTATTTACGAGCAGTACTTC. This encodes CASSLEGIYEQYF. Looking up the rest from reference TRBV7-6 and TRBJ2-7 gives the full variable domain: GAGVSQSPRYKVTKRGQDVALRCDPISGHVSLYWYRQALGQGPEFLTYFNYEAQQDKSGLPNDRFSAERPEGSISTLTIQRTEQRDSAMYRCASSLEGIYEQYFGPGTRLTVT.

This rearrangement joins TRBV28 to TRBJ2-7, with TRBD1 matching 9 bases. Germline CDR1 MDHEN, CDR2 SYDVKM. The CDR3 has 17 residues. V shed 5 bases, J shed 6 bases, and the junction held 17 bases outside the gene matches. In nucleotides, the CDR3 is TGTGCCAGCAGTCGTCCGGGACAGGGTTTGTGGTTGACCGAGCAGTACTTC. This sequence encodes CASSRPGQGLWLTEQYF.